This T cell receptor beta chain was identified in a study of response to subunit inactivated influenza vaccine (dated by TCRdb to the late 2010s). Concerning the study at large: Deep quantitative T cell receptor repertoire profiling was used in the study to track responses to a trivalent subunit inactivated influenza vaccine.

The CDR3 sequence holds 18 residues, the cysteine and phenylalanine included. Kept here is only the CDR3 DNA, which spans 54 bases and is read in frame from base 1. Trimmed from V: 7 bases; trimmed from J: 6 bases; junction bases lacking a gene match: 20. On this clonotype: Its target antigen remains unknown. No qualities accompany the bases; no much larger clone lies one base away.

Library prep was done by RT-PCR. The instrument given in TCRdb is Illumina HiSeq 2500. The public reads were reanalyzed by TCRdb: fastp trimming at Q25, MiXCR alignment, in-frame beta chains only. Merged by CDR3 protein, the rows form single entries marked with the most common genes and DNA. In all, the sample holds about 650,000 distinct CDR3 sequences, and around 16% of those were seen once. The top ten hold under 14% of the sample. What the authors observed across the whole study: The authors suggested that each seasonal influenza vaccination may recruit only a limited number of new T cells.

The TCR sequence derives from a man in his fifties or sixties who received an inactivated influenza vaccine. Donor details come from another sample of the same person, matched by shared clones. The rearranged chain carries TRBV12-3 or TRBV12-4 and TRBJ1-1, and 10 junction bases match TRBD1. This material consisted of PBMCs from blood, taken 11 to 12 days after vaccination. The DNA sequence reads TGTGCCAGCAATCTTAAAGTGAGGGACAGGGGACCTCTCGCTGAAGCTTTCTTT. It translates as CASNLKVRDRGPLAEAFF.